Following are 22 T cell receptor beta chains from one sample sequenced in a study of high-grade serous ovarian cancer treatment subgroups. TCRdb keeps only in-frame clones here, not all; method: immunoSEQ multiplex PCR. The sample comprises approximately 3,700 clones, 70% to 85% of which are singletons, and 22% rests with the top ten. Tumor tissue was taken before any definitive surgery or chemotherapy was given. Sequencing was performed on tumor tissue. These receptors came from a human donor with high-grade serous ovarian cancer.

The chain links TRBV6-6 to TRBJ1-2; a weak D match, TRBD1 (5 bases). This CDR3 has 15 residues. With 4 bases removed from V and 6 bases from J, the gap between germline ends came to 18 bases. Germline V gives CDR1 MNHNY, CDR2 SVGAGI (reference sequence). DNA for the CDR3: TGTGCCAGCAGTTCGCAGGGAGGGAGCTTGGATGGCTACACCTTC. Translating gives CASSSQGGSLDGYTF.

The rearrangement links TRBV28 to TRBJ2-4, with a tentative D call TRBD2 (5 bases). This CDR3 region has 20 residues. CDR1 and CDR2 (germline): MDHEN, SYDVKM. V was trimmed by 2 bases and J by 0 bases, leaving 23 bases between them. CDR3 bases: TGTGCCAGCAGTTTAGAGGGATCAAACCTCTTAGGGCTAGCCAAAAACATTCAGTACTTC. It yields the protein CASSLEGSNLLGLAKNIQYF.

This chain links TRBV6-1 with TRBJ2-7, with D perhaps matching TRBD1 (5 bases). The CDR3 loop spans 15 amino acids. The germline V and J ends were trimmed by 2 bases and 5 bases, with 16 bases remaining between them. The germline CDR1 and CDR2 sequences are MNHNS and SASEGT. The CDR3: CASSEPSARAHEQYF. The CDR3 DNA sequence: TGTGCCAGCAGTGAACCATCCGCCAGGGCCCACGAGCAGTACTTC.

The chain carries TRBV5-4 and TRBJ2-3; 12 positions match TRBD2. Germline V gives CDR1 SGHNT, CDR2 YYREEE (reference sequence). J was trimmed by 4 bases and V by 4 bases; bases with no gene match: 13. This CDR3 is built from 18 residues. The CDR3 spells CASSVPSGGAVVADTQYF. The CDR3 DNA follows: TGTGCCAGCAGCGTACCTAGCGGGGGGGCCGTGGTCGCAGATACGCAGTATTTT.

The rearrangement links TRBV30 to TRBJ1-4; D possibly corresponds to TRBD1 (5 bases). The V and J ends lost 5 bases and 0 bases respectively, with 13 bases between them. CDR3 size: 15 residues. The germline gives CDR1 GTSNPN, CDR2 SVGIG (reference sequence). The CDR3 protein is CAWGGRGTTNEKLFF. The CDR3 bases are TGTGCCTGGGGGGGGAGGGGTACAACTAATGAAAAACTGTTTTTT.

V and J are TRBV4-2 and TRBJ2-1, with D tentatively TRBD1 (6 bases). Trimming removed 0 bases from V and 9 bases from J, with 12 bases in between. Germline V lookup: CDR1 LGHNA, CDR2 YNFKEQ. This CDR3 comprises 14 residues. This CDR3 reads CASSQETGSGEQFF. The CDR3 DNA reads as TGTGCCAGCAGCCAAGAGACAGGAAGCGGTGAGCAGTTCTTC.

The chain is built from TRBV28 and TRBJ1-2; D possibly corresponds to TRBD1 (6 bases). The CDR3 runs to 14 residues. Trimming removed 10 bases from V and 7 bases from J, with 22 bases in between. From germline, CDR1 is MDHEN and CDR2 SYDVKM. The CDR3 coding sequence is TGTGCCACCCTCGGAGGGGTCAGGGGTTTTGGCTACACCTTC. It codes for CATLGGVRGFGYTF.

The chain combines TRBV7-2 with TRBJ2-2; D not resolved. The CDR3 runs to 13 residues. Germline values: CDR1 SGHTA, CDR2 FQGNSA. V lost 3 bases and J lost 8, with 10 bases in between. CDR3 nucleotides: TGTGCCAGCAGCTTTGATCTCATGGGGGAGCTGTTTTTT. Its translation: CASSFDLMGELFF. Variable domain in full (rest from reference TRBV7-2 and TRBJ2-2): GAGVSQSPSNKVTEKGKDVELRCDPISGHTALYWYRQSLGQGLEFLIYFQGNSAPDKSGLPSDRFSAERTGGSVSTLTIQRTQQEDSAVYLCASSFDLMGELFFGEGSRLTVL.

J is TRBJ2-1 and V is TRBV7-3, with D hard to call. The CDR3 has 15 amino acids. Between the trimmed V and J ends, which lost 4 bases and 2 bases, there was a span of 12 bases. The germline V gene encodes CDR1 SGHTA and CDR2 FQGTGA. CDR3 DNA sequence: TGTGCCAGCAGCTCATCCTACACGACCTACAATGAGCAGTTCTTC. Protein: CASSSSYTTYNEQFF.

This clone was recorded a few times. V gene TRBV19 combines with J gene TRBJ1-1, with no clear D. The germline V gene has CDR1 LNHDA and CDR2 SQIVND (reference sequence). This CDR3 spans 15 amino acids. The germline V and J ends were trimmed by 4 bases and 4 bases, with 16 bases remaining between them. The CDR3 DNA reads TGTGCCAGTAGTACATCCTCACAAGCCACCACTGAAGCTTTCTTT. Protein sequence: CASSTSSQATTEAFF.

CDR3 nucleotides: TGTGCCAGCTCGGGGCGGACAGGACGTTACGAGCAGTACTTC. Translating gives CASSGRTGRYEQYF. The rearrangement joins TRBV21-1 to TRBJ2-7; the table's D call TRBD1 went unverified against the DNA. TRBV21-1 is a pseudogene segment. This CDR3 has 14 residues.

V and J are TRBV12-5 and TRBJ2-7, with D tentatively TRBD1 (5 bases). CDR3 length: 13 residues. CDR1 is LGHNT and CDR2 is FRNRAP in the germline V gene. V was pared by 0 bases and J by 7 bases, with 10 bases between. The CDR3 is CASGLVAPGEQYF. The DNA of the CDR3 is TGTGCTAGTGGTTTGGTAGCCCCAGGGGAGCAGTACTTC.

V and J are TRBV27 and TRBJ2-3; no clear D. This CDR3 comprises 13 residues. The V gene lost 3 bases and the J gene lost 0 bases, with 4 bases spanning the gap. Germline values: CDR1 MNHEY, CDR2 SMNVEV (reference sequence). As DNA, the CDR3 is TGTGCCAGCAGTTTCCTTAGCACAGATACGCAGTATTTT. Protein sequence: CASSFLSTDTQYF.

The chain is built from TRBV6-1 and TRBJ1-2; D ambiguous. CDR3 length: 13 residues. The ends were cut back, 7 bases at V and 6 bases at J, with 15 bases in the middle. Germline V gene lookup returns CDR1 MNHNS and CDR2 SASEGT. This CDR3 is CASNFVPEDGYTF. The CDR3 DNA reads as TGTGCCAGCAACTTCGTCCCGGAGGATGGCTACACCTTC.

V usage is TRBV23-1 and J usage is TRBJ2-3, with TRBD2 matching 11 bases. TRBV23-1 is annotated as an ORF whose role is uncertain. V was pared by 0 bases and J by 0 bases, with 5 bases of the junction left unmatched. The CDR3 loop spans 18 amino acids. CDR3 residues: CASSQSLAGGLSTDTQYF. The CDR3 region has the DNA TGCGCCAGCAGTCAATCGTTAGCGGGGGGGCTTAGCACAGATACGCAGTATTTT.

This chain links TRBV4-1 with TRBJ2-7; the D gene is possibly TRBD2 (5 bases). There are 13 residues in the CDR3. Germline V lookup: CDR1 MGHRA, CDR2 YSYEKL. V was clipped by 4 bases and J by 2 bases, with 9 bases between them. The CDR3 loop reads CASSPAVPYEQYF. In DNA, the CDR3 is TGCGCCAGCAGCCCAGCGGTCCCCTACGAGCAGTACTTC.

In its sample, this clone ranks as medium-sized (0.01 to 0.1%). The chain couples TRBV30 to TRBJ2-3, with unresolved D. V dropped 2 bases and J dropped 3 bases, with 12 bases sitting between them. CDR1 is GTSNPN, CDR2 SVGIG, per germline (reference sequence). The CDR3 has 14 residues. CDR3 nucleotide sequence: TGTGCCTGGAGTCCACCCTACCATACAGATACGCAGTATTTT. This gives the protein CAWSPPYHTDTQYF.

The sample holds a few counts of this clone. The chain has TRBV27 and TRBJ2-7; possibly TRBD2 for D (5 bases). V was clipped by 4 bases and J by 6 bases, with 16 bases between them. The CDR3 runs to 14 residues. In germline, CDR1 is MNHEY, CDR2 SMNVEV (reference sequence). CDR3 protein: CASSSLEVTSEQYF. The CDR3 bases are TGTGCCAGCAGTTCACTAGAGGTAACTAGCGAGCAGTACTTC.

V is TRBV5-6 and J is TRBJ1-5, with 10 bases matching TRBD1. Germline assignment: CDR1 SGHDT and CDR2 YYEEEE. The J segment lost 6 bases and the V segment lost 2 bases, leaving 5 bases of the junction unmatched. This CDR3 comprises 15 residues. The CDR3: CASSFGQGVTQPQHF. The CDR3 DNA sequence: TGTGCCAGCAGCTTCGGACAGGGGGTAACTCAGCCCCAGCATTTT.

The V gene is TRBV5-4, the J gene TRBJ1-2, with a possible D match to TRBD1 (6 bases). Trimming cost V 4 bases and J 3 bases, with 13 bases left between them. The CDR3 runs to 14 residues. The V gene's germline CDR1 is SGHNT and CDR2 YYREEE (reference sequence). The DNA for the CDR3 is TGTGCCAGCAGCCCAGGACAGTCCTACTATGGCTACACCTTC. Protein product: CASSPGQSYYGYTF.

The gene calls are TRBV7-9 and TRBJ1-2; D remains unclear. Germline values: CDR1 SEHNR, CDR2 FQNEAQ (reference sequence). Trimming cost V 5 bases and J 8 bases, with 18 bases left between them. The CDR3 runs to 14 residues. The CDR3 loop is CASSITNLGWGYTF. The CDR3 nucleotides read TGTGCCAGCAGCATAACTAATCTGGGGTGGGGCTACACCTTC.

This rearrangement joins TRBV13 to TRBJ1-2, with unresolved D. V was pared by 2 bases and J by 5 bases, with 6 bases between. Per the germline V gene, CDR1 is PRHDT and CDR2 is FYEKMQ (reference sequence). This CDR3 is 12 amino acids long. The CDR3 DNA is TGTGCCAGCAGCTTAACGGAATATGGCTACACCTTC. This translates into CASSLTEYGYTF.